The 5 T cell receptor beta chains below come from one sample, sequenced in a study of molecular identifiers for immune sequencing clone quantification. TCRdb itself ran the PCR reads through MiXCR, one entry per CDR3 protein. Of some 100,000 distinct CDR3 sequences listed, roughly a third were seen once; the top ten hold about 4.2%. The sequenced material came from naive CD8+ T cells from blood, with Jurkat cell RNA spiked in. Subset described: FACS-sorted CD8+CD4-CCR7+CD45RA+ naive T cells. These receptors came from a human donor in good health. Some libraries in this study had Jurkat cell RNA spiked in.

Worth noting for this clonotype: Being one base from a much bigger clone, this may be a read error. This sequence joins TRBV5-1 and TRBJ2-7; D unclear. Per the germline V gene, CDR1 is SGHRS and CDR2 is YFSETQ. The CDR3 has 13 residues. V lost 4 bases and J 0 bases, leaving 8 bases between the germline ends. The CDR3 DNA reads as TGCGCCAGCAGCATGGGCATCTCCTACGAGCAGTACTTC. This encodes CASSMGISYEQYF.

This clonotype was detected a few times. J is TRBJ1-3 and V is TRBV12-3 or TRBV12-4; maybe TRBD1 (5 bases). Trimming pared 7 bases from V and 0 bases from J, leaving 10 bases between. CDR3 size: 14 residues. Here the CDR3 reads CASNRRTSGNTIYF. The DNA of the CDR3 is TGTGCCAGCAACAGGCGGACCTCTGGAAACACCATATATTTT.

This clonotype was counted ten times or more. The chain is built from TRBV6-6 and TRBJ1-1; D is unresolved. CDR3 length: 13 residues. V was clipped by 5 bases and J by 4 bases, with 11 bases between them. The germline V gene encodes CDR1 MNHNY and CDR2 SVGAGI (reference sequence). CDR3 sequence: CASSPGRITEAFF. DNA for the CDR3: TGTGCCAGCAGTCCCGGGCGGATCACTGAAGCTTTCTTT.

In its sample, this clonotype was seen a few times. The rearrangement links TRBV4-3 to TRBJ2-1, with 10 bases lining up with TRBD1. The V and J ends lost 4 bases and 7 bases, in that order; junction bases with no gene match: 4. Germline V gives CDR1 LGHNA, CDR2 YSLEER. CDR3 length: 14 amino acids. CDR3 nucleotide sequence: TGCGCCAGCAGCCCGGGACAGGGGATTAATGAGCAGTTCTTC. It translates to CASSPGQGINEQFF.

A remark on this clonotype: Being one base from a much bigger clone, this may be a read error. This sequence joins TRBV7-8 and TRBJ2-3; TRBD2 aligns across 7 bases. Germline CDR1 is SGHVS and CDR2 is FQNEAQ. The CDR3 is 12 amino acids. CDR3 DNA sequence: TGTGCCAGCAGATTAGGGGTTTCTAGCGGATATTTT. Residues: CASRLGVSSGYF. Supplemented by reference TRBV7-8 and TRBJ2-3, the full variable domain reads GAGVSQSPRYKVAKRGQDVALRCDPISGHVSLFWYQQALGQGPEFLTYFQNEAQLDKSGLPSDRFFAERPEGSVSTLKIQRTQQEDSAVYLCASRLGVSSGYFGPGTRLTVL.